The clone carrying this T cell receptor beta chain was seen only a few times. Its target is unknown. These data originate in a study of Ad26.COV2.S vaccination and SARS-CoV-2 variants. Study-wide background: Ad26.COV2.S arm of COV1001 included the donor.

Indicated treatment: 15 to 20 received Ad26.COV2.S at low or high dose, single or two shots; about 5 received placebo; per-sample allocation not given. On day 63 after the first injection, vaccine and placebo recipients gave samples. Germline V gene lookup returns CDR1 KGHSH and CDR2 LQKENI. Trimming took 5 bases from V and 1 from J; bases not matched to a gene: 5. This CDR3 has 15 residues. Clones were sequenced by immunoSEQ multiplex PCR, and TCRdb holds only the in-frame ones, with some missing. The table has 380,000 or so clones, 86% seen once. Study outcomes and limitations: Comparable non-spike TCR breadth was observed in vaccine and placebo recipients. It was reported that spike-specific CD8+ and CD4+ T cell responses were substantially broad after vaccination.

This material consisted of peripheral blood, taken in a trial of Ad26.COV2.S vaccine versus placebo. The chain carries TRBV18 and TRBJ1-5, with 7 nucleotides matching TRBD1. The sequence derives from a person between 18 and 60 years old who received the Ad26.COV2.S COVID-19 vaccine or a placebo. The CDR3 DNA reads as TGTGCCAGCTCATCCTCGACAGGGAGCAATCAGCCCCAGCATTTT. Encoded protein: CASSSSTGSNQPQHF.